The clone carrying this TCR beta chain came up many times. What it binds is unknown. V shed 3 bases and J shed 3 bases, with 11 bases lying between them. This CDR3 region has 13 residues. From germline, CDR1 is DFQATT and CDR2 SNEGSKA (reference sequence). Patients aged 18 to 65 had newly diagnosed hyperthyroidism that had lasted under 2 months. Patients were excluded because of uncontrolled infection, other autoimmune disease, pregnancy or lactation. PBMCs came from around 10 ml fresh peripheral blood. This entry belongs to a study of T cells in Graves' hyperthyroidism and ophthalmopathy. Study-wide findings and caveats: The model made its ophthalmopathy prediction, and onset followed a median around 6.9 months later.

What was amplified from RNA transcripts were TCR beta CDR3 regions. The TCR CDR3 first-round RT-PCR relied on the HTBI primer set. TCRdb independently ran MiXCR on the multiplex PCR reads; one entry per CDR3 protein. The data hold roughly 96,000 distinct CDR3 sequences, with over 50% observed a single time. The chain has TRBV20-1 and TRBJ1-1; a possible D gene is TRBD1 (5 bases). Sequencing was performed on blood. The TCR originated in a woman aged 40 to 50 with Graves' hyperthyroidism. CDR3 bases: TGCAGTGCTAGCCCGGTGGGGCACACTGAAGCTTTCTTT. This gives the protein CSASPVGHTEAFF.